Below are 23 T cell receptor beta chains sequenced from a single sample in a study of a mutant IDH1 vaccine in newly diagnosed glioma. The time point: week 23, last vaccination. Doses comprised 300 ug of mutant IDH1 20-mer peptide each, plus topical imiquimod. The data were produced by immunoSEQ multiplex PCR, yet TCRdb's version contains in-frame clones alone and is incomplete. This table has fewer than 45,000 clones, about 78% appearing once. What these receptors recognize is not known. The input for sequencing was PBMCs, taken from a glioma patient whose treatment included an IDH1 peptide vaccine. The origin of the receptors is a middle-aged woman with glioma. Some clones in this sample may be carry-over from other donors' samples.

CDR3 protein: CASSGRVAGGTQETQYF. The CDR3 DNA follows: TGTGCCAGCTCCGGGAGGGTAGCGGGAGGAACCCAAGAGACCCAGTACTTC. This sequence joins TRBV28 and TRBJ2-5; 10 positions agree with TRBD2. CDR1 and CDR2 from the germline V gene are MDHEN and SYDVKM. There are 17 residues in the CDR3. After removal of 8 bases from V and 1 base from J, the junction contained 13 bases not matched to a gene.

Comments on this clone: Germline is not matched at one junction end, which may reflect a read error. V and J are TRBV5-6 and TRBJ1-1; D gene unclear. Germline values: CDR1 SGHDT, CDR2 YYEEEE. This CDR3 region has 12 residues. The CDR3 region is CASGFLNTEAFF. The CDR3 DNA follows: TGTGCCAGCGGCTTTCTTAACACTGAAGCTTTCTTT. The full variable domain, in which reference TRBV5-6 and TRBJ1-1 provide the parts outside the CDR3, is DAGVTQSPTHLIKTRGQQVTLRCSPKSGHDTVSWYQQALGQGPQFIFQYYEEEERQRGNFPDRFSGHQFPNYSSELNVNALLLGDSALYLCASGFLNTEAFFGQGTRLTVV.

This clone was picked up one time. The CDR3, as DNA: TGCGCCAGCAGCCAAGATGGAGCAGGCGAGCAGTACTTC. Amino acids: CASSQDGAGEQYF. The chain carries TRBV4-3 and TRBJ2-7; no clear D. Between the trimmed V and J ends, which lost 0 bases and 6 bases, there was a span of 9 bases. The CDR3 runs to 13 residues. CDR1 and CDR2 from the germline V gene are LGHNA and YSLEER.

This clone was recorded only once. V gene TRBV6-6 combines with J gene TRBJ2-3; TRBD1 might be the D (5 bases). The CDR3 totals 15 residues. Trimming shortened V by 4 bases and J by 2 bases, and 13 bases separated the two germline ends. Germline CDR1 and CDR2: MNHNY and SVGAGI (reference sequence). The CDR3 coding sequence is TGTGCCAGCAGTTCGAACAGGCCGTCCACAGATACGCAGTATTTT. Translated, it gives CASSSNRPSTDTQYF.

The CDR3 protein is CASSQGLRSGQFF. In DNA, the CDR3 is TGTGCCAGCAGCCAGGGTCTTCGGAGTGGGCAGTTCTTC. The genes are TRBV14 and TRBJ2-1; no firm D call. CDR1 and CDR2 (germline): SGHDN, FVKESK. This CDR3 contains 13 residues. The V and J ends lost 3 bases and 12 bases respectively, with 15 bases between them.

This chain connects TRBV5-1 to TRBJ1-3, with TRBD1 identical over 9 bases. The germline V gene has CDR1 SGHRS and CDR2 YFSETQ. This CDR3 spans 16 amino acids. The ends lost 0 bases at V and 2 bases at J; junction bases unmatched: 3. The CDR3 sequence: CASSLAGQGPGNTIYF. Written as DNA, the CDR3 is TGCGCCAGCAGCTTGGCGGGACAGGGCCCTGGAAACACCATATATTTT.

V and J are TRBV5-4 and TRBJ1-2; 8 bases agree with TRBD1. This CDR3 contains 15 residues. V was clipped by 0 bases and J by 2 bases; unmatched bases: 3. Per germline, CDR1 SGHNT and CDR2 YYREEE (reference sequence). This CDR3 reads CASSLDAGGNYGYTF. The CDR3 nucleotides are TGTGCCAGCAGCTTGGACGCAGGGGGCAACTATGGCTACACCTTC.

V usage is TRBV18 and J usage is TRBJ2-2; D is possibly TRBD1 (5 bases). CDR3 length: 15 residues. Trimming took off 8 bases at V and 2 bases at J, with 15 bases between the two ends. In germline, CDR1 is KGHSH, CDR2 LQKENI. The CDR3 sequence: CASQITGFNTGELFF. The CDR3 region has the DNA TGTGCCAGCCAAATAACAGGCTTTAACACCGGGGAGCTGTTTTTT. Combining the CDR3 with reference TRBV18 and TRBJ2-2 gives the whole variable domain NAGVMQNPRHLVRRRGQEARLRCSPMKGHSHVYWYRQLPEEGLKFMVYLQKENIIDESGMPKERFSAEFPKEGPSILRIQQVVRGDSAAYFCASQITGFNTGELFFGEGSRLTVL.

CDR3 bases: TGTGCCAGCAGTGCCAGTGCTACCTACGAGCAGTACTTC. Translating it yields CASSASATYEQYF. The chain links TRBV2 to TRBJ2-7; D unclear. The CDR3 covers 13 residues. From germline, CDR1 is SNHLY and CDR2 FYNNEI. V lost 4 bases to trimming and J lost 2 bases, with 9 bases between them.

The chain employs TRBV10-3 and TRBJ1-1; no reliable D call. V lost 5 bases to trimming and J lost 2 bases, with 12 bases between them. The CDR3 length is 14 residues. CDR1 is ENHRY and CDR2 is SYGVKD in the germline V gene. The DNA for the CDR3 is TGTGCCATCAGTCCCTCGAGGGAAAACACTGAAGCTTTCTTT. Translation: CAISPSRENTEAFF.

A few counts support this clone. V gene TRBV27 combines with J gene TRBJ2-1; no definite D call. The V gene lost 10 bases and the J gene lost 6 bases, with 10 bases spanning the gap. The germline V gene encodes CDR1 MNHEY and CDR2 SMNVEV (reference sequence). The CDR3 extends over 11 amino acids. The CDR3 loop is CATYLGNEQFF. CDR3 in DNA: TGTGCCACGTACTTGGGCAATGAGCAGTTCTTC.

About this clone: At one boundary the junction diverges from the germline segment, which might be a read error. This chain connects TRBV7-7 to TRBJ1-5; D not certain. Germline lookup yields CDR1 SSHAT and CDR2 FNYEAQ (reference sequence). The CDR3 runs 16 residues. The CDR3 protein is CASSRIGPKGNQPQHF. The CDR3 region has the DNA TGTGCTAGCAGTAGGATAGGCCCGAAGGGAAATCAGCCCCAGCATTTT.

This clone was found a few times. The V and J genes are TRBV19 and TRBJ1-1; no reliable D call. Deletions cut 7 bases from V and 3 bases from J, with 15 bases between. Germline V CDR1 and CDR2: LNHDA, SQIVND (reference sequence). The CDR3 runs 14 residues. CDR3 protein: CASTEGLRDTEAFF. The CDR3 nucleotides read TGTGCCAGTACTGAGGGTTTGAGGGACACTGAAGCTTTCTTT. The whole variable domain, filled in from reference TRBV19 and TRBJ1-1, reads DGGITQSPKYLFRKEGQNVTLSCEQNLNHDAMYWYRQDPGQGLRLIYYSQIVNDFQKGDIAEGYSVSREKKESFPLTVTSAQKNPTAFYLCASTEGLRDTEAFFGQGTRLTVV.

The V gene is TRBV27, the J gene TRBJ1-6; 8 nucleotides agree with TRBD1. Germline V gives CDR1 MNHEY, CDR2 SMNVEV (reference sequence). CDR3 length: 17 residues. Unmatched junction bases numbered 14, after V lost 3 bases and J lost 10 bases. The CDR3: CASSFTRRTGLDSPLHF. Written as DNA, the CDR3 is TGTGCCAGCAGTTTTACCCGTCGGACAGGGTTGGACTCACCCCTCCACTTT.

This sequence joins TRBV5-1 and TRBJ1-6; D possibly corresponds to TRBD1 (5 bases). V lost 4 bases and J 5 bases, leaving 13 bases between the germline ends. In germline, CDR1 is SGHRS, CDR2 YFSETQ. The CDR3 runs to 15 residues. In nucleotides, the CDR3 is TGCGCCAGCAGCCCTGGGACGCGAGATAATTCACCCCTCCACTTT. This translates into CASSPGTRDNSPLHF.

This clone has a single count. This chain links TRBV7-8 with TRBJ2-7; the D gene is possibly TRBD1 (6 bases). From germline, CDR1 is SGHVS and CDR2 FQNEAQ. Deletions cut 5 bases from V and 5 bases from J, with 16 bases between. The CDR3 extends over 14 amino acids. The CDR3 sequence: CASSRNPDRNEQYF. Here the CDR3 DNA reads TGTGCCAGCAGCCGAAATCCCGACAGGAACGAGCAGTACTTC.

The CDR3 DNA is TGTGCCAGCAGTGATTGGGGGGCTCAGCCCCAGCATTTT. Translating it yields CASSDWGAQPQHF. This sequence joins TRBV25-1 and TRBJ1-5, with D possibly matching TRBD1 (6 bases). Per germline, CDR1 MGHDK and CDR2 SYGVNS. The CDR3 totals 13 residues. The V end lost 3 bases, the J end lost 6 bases, and 9 bases lay between the germline ends.

This clone appeared once. The CDR3: CASSSASRWEQYF. CDR3 nucleotide sequence: TGCGCCAGCAGCTCAGCTAGTCGGTGGGAGCAGTACTTC. V is TRBV5-1 and J is TRBJ2-7, with D unresolved. The V end lost 3 bases, the J end lost 7 bases, and 14 bases lay between the germline ends. Germline V gives CDR1 SGHRS, CDR2 YFSETQ. The CDR3 is 13 amino acids.

The chain links TRBV7-2 to TRBJ2-3, with D unclear. V lost 5 bases to trimming and J lost 7 bases, with 10 bases between them. The V gene's germline CDR1 is SGHTA and CDR2 FQGNSA. This CDR3 has 12 residues. The CDR3 reads CASSTQVNTQYF. CDR3 DNA sequence: TGTGCCAGCAGCACTCAGGTTAATACGCAGTATTTT.

This clone occurred a few times. The CDR3 spells CAWSVCAGNYGYTF. CDR3 in DNA: TGTGCCTGGAGTGTATGTGCAGGGAACTATGGCTACACCTTC. The gene calls are TRBV30 and TRBJ1-2; D may be TRBD1 (5 bases). The V end was cut by 0 bases, the J end by 2 bases, with 10 bases between. Germline V CDR1 and CDR2: GTSNPN, SVGIG (reference sequence). CDR3 length: 14 amino acids.

The chain recombines TRBV15 with TRBJ2-1; TRBD1 might be the D (6 bases). Germline-derived CDR1 and CDR2 are LNHNV and YYDKDF (reference sequence). The CDR3 spans 13 residues. With 5 bases removed from V and 8 bases from J, the gap between germline ends came to 13 bases. The CDR3 DNA reads as TGTGCCACCAGCCTATACAGGGACGATGAGCAGTTCTTC. This encodes CATSLYRDDEQFF.

The chain uses TRBV5-3 and TRBJ2-7; a possible D gene is TRBD1 (5 bases). TRBV5-3 is annotated as an ORF whose role is uncertain. V was clipped by 5 bases and J by 3 bases, with 12 bases between them. The CDR3 is 13 residues long. CDR3 DNA sequence: TGTGCCAGAAGTTCCCGACAGAACTACGAGCAGTACTTC. It codes for CARSSRQNYEQYF.

This clone was observed a single time. This rearrangement joins TRBV7-2 to TRBJ1-6; D uncertain. The V end lost 3 bases, the J end lost 6 bases, and 9 bases lay between the germline ends. CDR1 is SGHTA, CDR2 FQGNSA, per germline. There are 14 residues in the CDR3. CDR3 sequence reads: CASSFEQTNSPLHF. The DNA for the CDR3 is TGTGCCAGCAGCTTCGAACAGACTAATTCACCCCTCCACTTT.